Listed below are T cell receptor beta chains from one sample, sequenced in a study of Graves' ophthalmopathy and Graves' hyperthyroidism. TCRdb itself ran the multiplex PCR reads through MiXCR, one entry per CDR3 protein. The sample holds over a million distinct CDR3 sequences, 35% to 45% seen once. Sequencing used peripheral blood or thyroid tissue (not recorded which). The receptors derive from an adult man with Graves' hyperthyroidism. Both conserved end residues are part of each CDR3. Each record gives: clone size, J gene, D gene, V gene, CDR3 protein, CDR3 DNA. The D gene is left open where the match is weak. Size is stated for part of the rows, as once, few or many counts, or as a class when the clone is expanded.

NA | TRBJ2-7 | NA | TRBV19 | CASSIKDSPISPYEQYF | TGTGCCAGTAGTATAAAGGACAGCCCGATCAGCCCCTACGAGCAGTACTTC
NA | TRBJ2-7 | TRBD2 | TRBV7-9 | CASSLAGVSNEQYF | TGTGCCAGCAGCTTGGCGGGAGTTAGCAACGAGCAGTACTTC
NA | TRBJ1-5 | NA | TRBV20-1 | CSAYVPGWDQPQHF | TGCAGTGCTTATGTCCCGGGGTGGGATCAGCCCCAGCATTTT
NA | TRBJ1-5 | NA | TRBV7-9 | CASSFESGTQHF | TGTGCCAGCAGCTTTGAGAGCGGGACCCAGCATTTT
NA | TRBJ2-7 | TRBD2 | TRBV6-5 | CASISSGHEQYF | TGTGCCAGCATCTCTAGCGGCCACGAGCAGTACTTC
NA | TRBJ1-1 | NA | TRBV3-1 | CASSQDGGMNTEAFF | TGTGCCAGCAGCCAAGATGGAGGCATGAACACTGAAGCTTTCTTT
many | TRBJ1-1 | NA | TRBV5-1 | CASSLQSGANTEAFF | TGCGCCAGCAGCCTGCAATCCGGGGCGAACACTGAAGCTTTCTTT
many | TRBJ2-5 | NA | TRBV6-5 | CASREHPRRETQYF | TGTGCCAGCAGAGAACACCCACGCCGAGAGACCCAGTACTTC
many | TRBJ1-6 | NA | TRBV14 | CASSQLGGSPLHF | TGTGCCAGCAGCCAGCTCGGGGGGTCACCCCTCCACTTT
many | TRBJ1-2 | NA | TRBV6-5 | CASSYDGIYGYTF | TGTGCCAGCAGTTACGACGGAATCTATGGCTACACCTTC
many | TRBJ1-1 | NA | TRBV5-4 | CASSGALGDVF | TGTGCCAGCAGCGGGGCCCTCGGGGATGTCTTT
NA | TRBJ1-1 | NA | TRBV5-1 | CASSLARLATTEAFF | TGCGCCAGCAGCTTGGCGCGACTAGCAACCACTGAAGCTTTCTTT
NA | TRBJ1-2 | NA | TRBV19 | CASNGGGGRAAYGYTF | TGTGCCAGCAATGGGGGCGGGGGCCGAGCCGCGTATGGCTACACCTTC
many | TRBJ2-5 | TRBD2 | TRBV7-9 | CASSLKRESQETQYF | TGTGCCAGCAGCCTCAAGCGGGAGTCCCAAGAGACCCAGTACTTC
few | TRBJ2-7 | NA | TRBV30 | CAWSFGSYEQYF | TGTGCCTGGAGTTTCGGGTCCTACGAGCAGTACTTC
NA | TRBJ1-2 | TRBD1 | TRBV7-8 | CASRPQTGGNLGNGYTF | TGTGCCAGCAGACCTCAGACAGGGGGCAACCTTGGGAATGGCTACACCTTC
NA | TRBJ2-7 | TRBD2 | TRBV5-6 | CASSSTTSGAYYEQYF | TGTGCCAGCAGCTCGACAACTAGCGGGGCCTACTACGAGCAGTACTTC
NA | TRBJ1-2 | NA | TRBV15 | CATSRVGADNYGYTF | TGTGCCACCAGCAGAGTTGGGGCAGATAACTATGGCTACACCTTC
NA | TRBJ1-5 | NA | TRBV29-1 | CSVTIGDQPQHF | TGCAGCGTTACGATAGGGGATCAGCCCCAGCATTTT
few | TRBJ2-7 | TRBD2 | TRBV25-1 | CASSGEGWVAGTYEQYF | TGTGCCAGCAGTGGAGAAGGTTGGGTAGCGGGAACCTACGAGCAGTACTTC
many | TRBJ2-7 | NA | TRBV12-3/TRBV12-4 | CASSGAHTYEQYF | TGTGCCAGCAGCGGGGCCCACACCTACGAGCAGTACTTC
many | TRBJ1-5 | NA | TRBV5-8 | CASSLSAAHQPQHF | TGTGCCAGCAGCCTAAGTGCGGCTCATCAGCCCCAGCATTTT
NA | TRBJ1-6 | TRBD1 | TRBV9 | CASSVEAGGRSLHF | TGTGCCAGCAGCGTTGAGGCAGGGGGCAGATCCCTCCACTTT
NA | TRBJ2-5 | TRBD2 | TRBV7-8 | CASSRGRTRETQYF | TGTGCCAGCAGCCGAGGACGGACTAGGGAGACCCAGTACTTC
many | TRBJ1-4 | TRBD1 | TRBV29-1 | CSARQGLREKLFF | TGCAGCGCCCGACAGGGTCTGAGGGAAAAACTGTTTTTT
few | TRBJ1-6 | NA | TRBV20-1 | CSASFSSSWGVNNSPLHF | TGCAGTGCTAGCTTCTCTTCTTCGTGGGGCGTCAATAATTCACCCCTCCACTTT
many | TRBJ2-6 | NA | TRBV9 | CASSATGTQSSGANVLTF | TGTGCCAGCAGCGCTACCGGGACCCAAAGCTCTGGGGCCAACGTCCTGACTTTC
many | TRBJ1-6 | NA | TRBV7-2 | CASSLATGMNSPLHF | TGTGCCAGCAGCTTAGCGACGGGGATGAATTCACCCCTCCACTTT
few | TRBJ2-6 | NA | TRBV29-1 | CSVGQNRDNVLTF | TGCAGCGTTGGGCAGAATCGGGACAACGTCCTGACTTTC
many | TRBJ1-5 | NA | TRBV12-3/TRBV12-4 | CASSFGGEINQPQHF | TGTGCCAGCAGTTTTGGGGGGGAGATCAATCAGCCCCAGCATTTT
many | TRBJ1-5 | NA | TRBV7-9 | CASSLSWDNQPQHF | TGTGCCAGCAGCTTATCGTGGGACAATCAGCCCCAGCATTTT
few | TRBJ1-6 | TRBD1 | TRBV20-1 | CSARVETGGYNSPLHF | TGCAGTGCTAGAGTGGAGACAGGGGGTTATAATTCACCCCTCCACTTT
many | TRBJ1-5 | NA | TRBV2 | CASQPTGMLQPQHF | TGTGCCAGCCAGCCGACGGGGATGTTGCAGCCCCAGCATTTT
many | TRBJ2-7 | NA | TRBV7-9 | CASSTNHREYTYEQYF | TGTGCCAGCAGCACAAACCACAGGGAATACACCTACGAGCAGTACTTC
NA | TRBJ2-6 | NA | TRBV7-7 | CAIGRSSGANVLTF | TGTGCCATCGGACGCTCCTCTGGGGCCAACGTCCTGACTTTC
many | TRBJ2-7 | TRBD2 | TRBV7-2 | CASSFSGASYEQYF | TGTGCCAGCAGCTTTAGCGGGGCCTCCTACGAGCAGTACTTC
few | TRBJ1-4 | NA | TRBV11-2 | CASSLDPAVWEKLFF | TGTGCCAGCAGCTTAGATCCAGCGGTATGGGAAAAACTGTTTTTT
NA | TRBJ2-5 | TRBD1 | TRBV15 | CATSADRVRGETQYF | TGTGCCACCAGCGCGGACAGGGTCCGAGGAGAGACCCAGTACTTC
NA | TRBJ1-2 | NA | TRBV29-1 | CSVAETALPTNYGYTF | TGCAGCGTTGCTGAGACAGCCCTTCCAACTAACTATGGCTACACCTTC
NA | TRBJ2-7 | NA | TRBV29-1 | CSVEVSGTGYEQYF | TGCAGCGTTGAAGTTAGCGGGACAGGCTACGAGCAGTACTTC
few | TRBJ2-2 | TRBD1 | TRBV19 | CASSPWGTGGTGELFF | TGTGCCAGTAGCCCCTGGGGGACAGGGGGAACCGGGGAGCTGTTTTTT
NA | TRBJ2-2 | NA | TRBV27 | CASRGVNTGELFF | TGTGCCAGCAGAGGAGTGAACACCGGGGAGCTGTTTTTT
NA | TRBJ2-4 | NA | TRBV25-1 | CASSYTGSGKNIQYF | TGTGCCAGCAGTTATACGGGTTCGGGCAAAAACATTCAGTACTTC
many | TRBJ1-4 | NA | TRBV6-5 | CASSGEGGEKLFF | TGTGCCAGCAGTGGCGAAGGAGGGGAAAAACTGTTTTTT
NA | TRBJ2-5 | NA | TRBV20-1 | CSAPEGGRETQYF | TGCAGTGCTCCCGAGGGGGGCCGGGAGACCCAGTACTTC
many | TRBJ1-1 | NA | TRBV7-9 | CASSDQVEAFF | TGTGCCAGCAGCGATCAGGTTGAAGCTTTCTTT